Sequencing of this TCR beta chain was carried out in a study of early T cells in non-severe SARS-CoV-2 infection. Study summary: Investigators sequenced bulk RNA drawn from unsorted whole blood, and chains remained unpaired. General study findings and limits: The study's VDJdb matching favored anti-spike CD8 responses and missed private and CD4 specificities.

J lost 8 bases, V lost 1 base, and 8 bases had no gene match. Germline V gene sequence: CDR1 MGHDK, CDR2 SYGVNS. The CDR3 spans 15 residues. Attachment of unique molecular identifiers to individual cDNA molecules was performed. TCRdb processed the 5' RACE reads anew with MiXCR; each CDR3 protein has one entry. Here the sample spans 100,000 to 150,000 distinct CDR3 sequences, just under 15% being singletons. At least ten counts were recorded for this clonotype. Its antigen is not known. The chain combines TRBV25-1 with TRBJ1-2; 9 bases line up with TRBD1. The source is an adult who was a healthcare worker with PCR-confirmed SARS-CoV-2 infection or an uninfected control (not recorded which). Sequenced sample: whole blood. In DNA, the CDR3 is TGTGCCAGCAGTGAATGGGGGACAGGGATGGGCGGCTACACCTTC. Its protein is CASSEWGTGMGGYTF.